A selection of T cell receptor beta chains follows, all from one sample in a study of T cells in Graves' hyperthyroidism and ophthalmopathy. TCRdb passed the multiplex PCR reads through MiXCR, listing each CDR3 protein once. The sample contains about 640,000 distinct CDR3 sequences, about 14% of which appear only once. The sample taken for sequencing was blood. The receptors originated from a woman aged 45-65 years with Graves' ophthalmopathy. The CDR3 runs from the conserved cysteine through the conserved F or W. The D gene is left open where the match is weak. Clone sizes are given selectively: once, few, many, or a class where the clone is expanded.

>TRBV27|TRBJ1-6|many|.
CASSQPTVGRGNSPLHF
TGTGCCAGCAGTCAACCCACGGTGGGCAGGGGCAATTCACCCCTCCACTTT
>TRBV19|TRBJ1-1|many|.
CASRDTKRNTEAFF
TGTGCCAGTAGGGACACCAAAAGGAACACTGAAGCTTTCTTT
>TRBV11-3|TRBJ1-6|many|.
CASKQGIGNSPLHF
TGTGCCAGCAAACAGGGAATAGGAAATTCACCCCTCCACTTT
>TRBV5-1|TRBJ2-7|many|TRBD1
CASKVTGGIGEQYF
TGCGCCAGCAAGGTAACAGGGGGGATCGGCGAGCAGTACTTC
>TRBV24-1|TRBJ1-1|.|.
CATSDPTSGNTEAFF
TGTGCCACCAGTGACCCAACCTCGGGGAACACTGAAGCTTTCTTT
>TRBV14|TRBJ2-5|.|.
CASSPRGANRQQETQYF
TGTGCCAGCAGCCCTCGTGGGGCAAATCGGCAACAAGAGACCCAGTACTTC
>TRBV4-3|TRBJ2-1|few|.
CASSQDRGEPYNEQFF
TGCGCCAGCAGCCAAGATCGGGGAGAGCCCTACAATGAGCAGTTCTTC
>TRBV28|TRBJ2-7|many|TRBD2
CASSLELGLDTYEQYF
TGTGCCAGCAGTTTAGAACTGGGACTAGACACATACGAGCAGTACTTC
>TRBV12-3/TRBV12-4|TRBJ2-1|many|.
CASSLRLGGRNTYNEQFF
TGTGCCAGCAGCCTTCGCTTGGGGGGTCGAAACACCTACAATGAGCAGTTCTTC
>TRBV27|TRBJ2-7|many|.
CASSLYSNLAYEQYF
TGTGCCAGCAGTTTATACAGCAATCTCGCCTACGAGCAGTACTTC
>TRBV30|TRBJ1-1|many|.
CAWSVLNTEAFF
TGTGCCTGGAGTGTCCTGAACACTGAAGCTTTCTTT
>TRBV27|TRBJ1-5|many|.
CASTNTAGQPQHF
TGTGCCAGCACTAATACCGCAGGGCAGCCCCAGCATTTT
>TRBV18|TRBJ2-3|many|TRBD1
CASSPTGSDTQYF
TGTGCCAGCTCACCGACAGGGTCAGATACGCAGTATTTT
>TRBV24-1|TRBJ1-1|many|.
CATSDLVGKADTEAFF
TGTGCCACCAGTGATTTGGTAGGGAAGGCGGACACTGAAGCTTTCTTT
>TRBV19|TRBJ2-7|.|.
CASSIVEGRDEQYF
TGTGCCAGTAGTATAGTGGAGGGCCGGGACGAGCAGTACTTC
>TRBV5-1|TRBJ2-7|.|.
CASSLAPGSPSYEQYF
TGCGCCAGCAGCTTGGCCCCAGGCTCACCTTCCTACGAGCAGTACTTC
>TRBV3-1|TRBJ1-1|many|.
CASSQEGGGGTEAFF
TGTGCCAGCAGCCAAGAGGGGGGCGGCGGCACTGAAGCTTTCTTT
>TRBV9|TRBJ1-6|few|.
CASSLVNDNSPLHF
TGTGCCAGCAGCTTAGTTAACGATAATTCACCCCTCCACTTT
>TRBV12-3/TRBV12-4|TRBJ2-7|few|.
CASSLLGVGVEQYF
TGTGCCAGCAGTTTATTGGGGGTAGGGGTCGAGCAGTACTTC
>TRBV19|TRBJ1-5|.|.
CASTPDRNQPQHF
TGTGCCAGTACCCCGGACAGAAATCAGCCCCAGCATTTT
>TRBV6-1|TRBJ2-1|.|TRBD2
CASSRVAGGACNEQFF
TGTGCCAGCAGTCGAGTAGCGGGAGGTGCCTGCAATGAGCAGTTCTTC
>TRBV27|TRBJ2-1|.|.
CASSFVRMDYNEQFF
TGTGCCAGCAGTTTCGTACGAATGGACTACAATGAGCAGTTCTTC
>TRBV27|TRBJ2-1|many|TRBD2
CASSSPSKSGRWSEQFF
TGTGCCAGCAGTTCTCCCTCAAAAAGCGGGAGATGGAGTGAGCAGTTCTTC
>TRBV7-9|TRBJ2-3|.|TRBD2
CASSPGGLAGGPTDTQYF
TGTGCCAGCAGCCCGGGGGGACTAGCGGGAGGGCCCACAGATACGCAGTATTTT
>TRBV6-1|TRBJ2-3|few|TRBD2
CASSELTSGRDTQYF
TGTGCCAGCAGTGAACTAACTAGCGGGAGGGATACGCAGTATTTT
>TRBV27|TRBJ2-7|many|TRBD1
CASSSTTGDYEQYF
TGTGCCAGCAGTTCAACTACAGGGGACTACGAGCAGTACTTC
>TRBV10-3|TRBJ1-3|.|.
CAIRGQLSGNTIYF
TGTGCCATCAGAGGACAGCTCTCTGGAAACACCATATATTTT